A selection of T cell receptor beta chains follows, all from one sample in a study of post-analysis software for immune sequencing data. TCRdb analysed the PCR reads with MiXCR anew, one entry per CDR3 protein. The sample gives fewer than 850,000 distinct CDR3 sequences, 46% of which show up once; 4.9% is in the top ten. Sequencing was done on a sample of blood. These receptor sequences come from a girl aged 10 to 17 with multiple sclerosis. The CDR3 runs from the conserved cysteine through the conserved F or W. The D gene is left open where the match is weak. Size is stated for part of the rows, as once, few or many counts, or as a class when the clone is expanded.

abundance,v_gene,d_gene,j_gene,len,CDR3nt,CDR3aa
-,TRBV27,-,TRBJ1-3,15,TGTGCCAGCAGTGCTCAGGGTAGTAGCGGAAACACCATATATTTT,CASSAQGSSGNTIYF
-,TRBV6-5,-,TRBJ2-7,16,TGTGCCAGCAGTTACTCCCCCGCCGGAGGGGTGTACGAGCAGTACTTC,CASSYSPAGGVYEQYF
-,TRBV20-1,-,TRBJ2-5,15,TGCAGTGCCCCAGGCTGGGACGCCGTGAGAGAGACCCAGTACTTC,CSAPGWDAVRETQYF
few,TRBV20-1,TRBD2,TRBJ2-3,15,TGCAGTGCTAGAGGACTAGCGGGAATGGGTGATACGCAGTATTTT,CSARGLAGMGDTQYF
-,TRBV7-9,TRBD1,TRBJ1-5,16,TGTGCCAGCAGCTTAGGGACAGGGGGTACACATCAGCCCCAGCATTTT,CASSLGTGGTHQPQHF
-,TRBV28,-,TRBJ2-5,12,TGTGCCAGCACTTCCTCCGGAGAGACCCAGTACTTC,CASTSSGETQYF
-,TRBV7-9,TRBD2,TRBJ2-1,15,TGTGCCAGCAGCCCTATAGCGGGGAACTACAATGAGCAGTTCTTC,CASSPIAGNYNEQFF
-,TRBV20-1,-,TRBJ2-3,14,TGCAGTGCTGACGAGTTGTTCCGCACAGATACGCAGTATTTT,CSADELFRTDTQYF
once,TRBV7-9,-,TRBJ1-4,14,TGTGCCAGCAGCTCCGGGGGCGCGTATGAAAAACTGTTTTTT,CASSSGGAYEKLFF
-,TRBV20-1,-,TRBJ1-1,13,TGCAGTGCACCAACTAGGTTGGACACTGAAGCTTTCTTT,CSAPTRLDTEAFF
-,TRBV10-3,-,TRBJ2-5,15,TGTGCCATCAGTGATGTAAGGGGGGGTGAAGAGACCCAGTACTTC,CAISDVRGGEETQYF
-,TRBV20-1,TRBD2,TRBJ2-3,18,TGCAGTGCTAGCTACCGACTAGCGGGAGTAATGGGCACAGATACGCAGTATTTT,CSASYRLAGVMGTDTQYF
-,TRBV7-9,-,TRBJ1-2,17,TGTGCCAGCAGCCCCGCTATTAACAGGGCAGCTAACTATGGCTACACCTTC,CASSPAINRAANYGYTF
-,TRBV7-9,-,TRBJ2-7,15,TGTGCCAGCAGCTCTGAGGCAGGGAGTACCTACGAGCAGTACTTC,CASSSEAGSTYEQYF
-,TRBV29-1,-,TRBJ2-5,15,TGCAGCGTTGAAGGGGGGGGGCTAGCTTCGGAGACCCAGTACTTC,CSVEGGGLASETQYF
few,TRBV5-5,TRBD1,TRBJ1-2,13,TGTGCCAGCAGCTTGACCGGACAGGAGGGCTACACCTTC,CASSLTGQEGYTF
few,TRBV6-5,-,TRBJ1-1,14,TGTGCCAGCACGGGGGCAGGGGTTTTCTCTGAAGCTTTCTTT,CASTGAGVFSEAFF
-,TRBV12-3/TRBV12-4,-,TRBJ2-7,13,TGTGCCAGCAGTTGGACAGTACCCTACGAGCAGTACTTC,CASSWTVPYEQYF
-,TRBV6-5,TRBD2,TRBJ2-5,15,TGTGCCAGCAGTTACTCCGGAGCGGGGCGAGAGACCCAGTACTTC,CASSYSGAGRETQYF
-,TRBV4-1,-,TRBJ2-1,14,TGCGCCAGCAGCCAAGGTAGGGGCACAGATGAGCAGTTCTTC,CASSQGRGTDEQFF
-,TRBV28,-,TRBJ2-3,18,TGTGCCAGCGGAGCCCCACCCGTCCTAGGGGGTGGCACAGATACGCAGTATTTT,CASGAPPVLGGGTDTQYF
-,TRBV5-1,TRBD1,TRBJ1-5,15,TGCGCCAGCAGCCCAAACCCAGGGGGCGGCCAGCCCCAGCATTTT,CASSPNPGGGQPQHF
-,TRBV9,-,TRBJ2-7,16,TGTGCCAGCAGCGTAGGGTCTAGCGAGGCAGCCTACGAGCAGTACTTC,CASSVGSSEAAYEQYF
few,TRBV7-2,TRBD1,TRBJ2-5,15,TGTGCCAGCAGCTTAGATCAGGGGGCCGTTGAGACCCAGTACTTC,CASSLDQGAVETQYF
once,TRBV5-1,TRBD1,TRBJ1-5,17,TGCGCCAGCAACGGAAAGGGACAGTCTTATAGCAATCAGCCCCAGCATTTT,CASNGKGQSYSNQPQHF
-,TRBV7-2,TRBD1,TRBJ1-2,14,TGTGCCAGCAGCTCTGGACAGGGTTGGTATGGCTACACCTTC,CASSSGQGWYGYTF
-,TRBV29-1,-,TRBJ1-2,15,TGCAGCGTTGGGGAGAGGGCGGGGGCAGGGTATGGCTACACCTTC,CSVGERAGAGYGYTF
-,TRBV29-1,TRBD2,TRBJ2-1,14,TGCAGCGTGGGGGGACTAGTGGGTGGGAATGAGCAGTTCTTC,CSVGGLVGGNEQFF
-,TRBV15,-,TRBJ2-1,13,TGTGCCACCGGGTATGACTCGTGGAATGAGCAGTTCTTC,CATGYDSWNEQFF
-,TRBV25-1,-,TRBJ2-7,16,TGTGCCAGCAGTGTACGCCATGGGACTTCTTTATACGAGCAGTACTTC,CASSVRHGTSLYEQYF
-,TRBV20-1,TRBD1,TRBJ2-7,15,TGCAGTGCTAGAGATCTGGGACAGGGATCCTACGAGCAGTACTTC,CSARDLGQGSYEQYF
-,TRBV7-9,TRBD2,TRBJ2-1,15,TGTGCCAGCAGCCAGCCGGGACTAGCGAGCAATGAGCAGTTCTTC,CASSQPGLASNEQFF